This TCR beta chain was sequenced during a study of T cells in Graves' hyperthyroidism and ophthalmopathy. Study-level information: Peripheral blood was collected at initial diagnosis, before any treatment.

Each 10 ml fresh peripheral blood draw supplied the PBMCs. There were TCR beta CDR3 regions amplified from RNA transcripts. The HTBI primer set served for first-round RT-PCR of the TCR CDR3. TCRdb called the multiplex PCR reads again in MiXCR, with one record for every CDR3 protein. The repertoire has more than 650,000 distinct CDR3 sequences, around 15% of them found once; the top ten carry 10% to 13%. V dropped 3 bases and J dropped 0 bases, with 12 bases sitting between them. The CDR3 runs to 15 residues. From germline, CDR1 is LNHDA and CDR2 SQIVND (reference sequence). The sample taken for sequencing was blood. The clonotype comes from a woman under 30 with Graves' hyperthyroidism. The J gene is TRBJ2-7, the V gene TRBV19; D is unclear. The CDR3 nucleotides are TGTGCCAGTAGTATGGTTTTGGTTAGCTCCTACGAGCAGTACTTC. It codes for CASSMVLVSSYEQYF.